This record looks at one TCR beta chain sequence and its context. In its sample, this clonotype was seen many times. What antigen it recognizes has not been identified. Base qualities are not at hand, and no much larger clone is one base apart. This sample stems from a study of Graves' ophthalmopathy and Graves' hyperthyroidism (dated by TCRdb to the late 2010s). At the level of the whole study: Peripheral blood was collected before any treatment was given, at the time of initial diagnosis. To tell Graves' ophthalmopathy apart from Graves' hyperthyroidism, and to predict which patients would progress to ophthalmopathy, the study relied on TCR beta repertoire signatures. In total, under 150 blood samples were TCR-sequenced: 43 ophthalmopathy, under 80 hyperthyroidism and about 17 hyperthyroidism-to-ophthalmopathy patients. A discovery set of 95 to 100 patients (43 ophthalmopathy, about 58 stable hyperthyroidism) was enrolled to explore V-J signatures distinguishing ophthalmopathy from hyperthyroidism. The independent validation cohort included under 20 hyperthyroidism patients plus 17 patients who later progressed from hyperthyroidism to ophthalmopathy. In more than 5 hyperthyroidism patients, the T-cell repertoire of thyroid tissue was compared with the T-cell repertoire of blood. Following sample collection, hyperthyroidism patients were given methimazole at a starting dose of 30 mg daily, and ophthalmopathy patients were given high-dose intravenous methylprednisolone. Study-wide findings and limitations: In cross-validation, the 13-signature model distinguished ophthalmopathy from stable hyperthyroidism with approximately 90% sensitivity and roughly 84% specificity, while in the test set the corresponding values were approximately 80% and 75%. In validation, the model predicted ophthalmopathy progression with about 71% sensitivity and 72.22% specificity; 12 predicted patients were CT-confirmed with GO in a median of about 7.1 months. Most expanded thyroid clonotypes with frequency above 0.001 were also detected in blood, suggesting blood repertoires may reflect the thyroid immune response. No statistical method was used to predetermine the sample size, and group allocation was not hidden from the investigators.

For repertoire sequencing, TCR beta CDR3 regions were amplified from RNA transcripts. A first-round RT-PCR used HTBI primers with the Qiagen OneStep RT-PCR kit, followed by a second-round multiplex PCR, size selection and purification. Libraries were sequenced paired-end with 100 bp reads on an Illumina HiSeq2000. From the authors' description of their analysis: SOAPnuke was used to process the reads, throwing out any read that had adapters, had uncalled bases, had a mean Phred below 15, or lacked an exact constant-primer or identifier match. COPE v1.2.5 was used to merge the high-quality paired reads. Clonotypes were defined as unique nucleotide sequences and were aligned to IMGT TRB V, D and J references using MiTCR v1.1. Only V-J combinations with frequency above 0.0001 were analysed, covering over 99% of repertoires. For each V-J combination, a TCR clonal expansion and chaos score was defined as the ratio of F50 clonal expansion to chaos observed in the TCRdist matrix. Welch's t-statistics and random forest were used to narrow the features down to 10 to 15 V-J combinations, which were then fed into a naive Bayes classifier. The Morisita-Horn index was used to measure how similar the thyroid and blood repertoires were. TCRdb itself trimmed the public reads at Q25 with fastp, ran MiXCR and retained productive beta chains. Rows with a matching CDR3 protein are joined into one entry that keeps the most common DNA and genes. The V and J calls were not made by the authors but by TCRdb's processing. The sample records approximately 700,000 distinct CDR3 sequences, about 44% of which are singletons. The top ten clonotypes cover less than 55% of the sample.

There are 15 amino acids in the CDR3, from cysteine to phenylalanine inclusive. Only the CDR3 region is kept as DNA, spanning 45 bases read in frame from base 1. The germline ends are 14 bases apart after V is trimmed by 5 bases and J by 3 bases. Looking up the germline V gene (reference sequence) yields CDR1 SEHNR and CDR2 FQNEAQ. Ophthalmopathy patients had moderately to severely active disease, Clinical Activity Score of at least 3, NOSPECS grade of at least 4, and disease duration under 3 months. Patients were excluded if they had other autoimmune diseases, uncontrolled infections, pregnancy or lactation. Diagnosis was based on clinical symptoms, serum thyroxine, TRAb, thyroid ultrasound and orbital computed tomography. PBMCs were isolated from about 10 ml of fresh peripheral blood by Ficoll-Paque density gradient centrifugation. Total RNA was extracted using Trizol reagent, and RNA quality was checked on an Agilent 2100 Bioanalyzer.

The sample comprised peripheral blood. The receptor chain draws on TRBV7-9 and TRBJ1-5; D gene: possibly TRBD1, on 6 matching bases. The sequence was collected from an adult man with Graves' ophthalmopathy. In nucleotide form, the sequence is TGTGCCAGCAGCCCCGGGACAAGTTTCAATCAGCCCCAGCATTTT. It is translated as CASSPGTSFNQPQHF.